The rows below give T cell receptor beta chains drawn from one sample of a study of CD4 T cells in relation to SARS-CoV-2 and coronaviruses. No antigens are known for them. Assay: immunoSEQ multiplex PCR; the TCRdb copy retains only in-frame clones and omits some. Counted here are roughly 12,000 clones, about 78% occurring once; the ten biggest clones make up under 15%. Sequencing input: CD4+ T cells from PBMCs, cultured in vitro. All receptors come from a human donor in good health. CDR3s include the opening cysteine and the closing phenylalanine or tryptophan. D genes are given only for firm matches. Only part of the rows carry a size: once, few, many, or a class if the clone is expanded.

clone_size d_call j_call v_call cdr3_nt cdr3_aa
once TRBD1 TRBJ2-2 TRBV7-9 TGTGCCAGCAGCCCACAGGGGGCCGGGGAGCTGTTTTTT CASSPQGAGELFF
once NA TRBJ1-3 TRBV7-2 TGTGCCAGCAGCCCCGGGGCACTCTCTGGAAACACCATATATTTT CASSPGALSGNTIYF
NA NA TRBJ1-1 TRBV18 TGTGCCAGCTCATGGAACACATTATTGCCTGAAGCTTTCTTT CASSWNTLLPEAFF
few NA TRBJ2-7 TRBV5-1 TGCGCCAGCAGCTTGGCCTCTTCTGGGGGCAACGAGCAGTACTTC CASSLASSGGNEQYF
NA NA TRBJ1-5 TRBV29-1 TGCAGCGTCGGAGGGGCAGCTAATCAGCCCCAGCATTTT CSVGGAANQPQHF
NA TRBD1 TRBJ1-4 TRBV2 TGTGCCAGCAGAGACAGGGGGCTAGTAGAAAAACTGTTTTTT CASRDRGLVEKLFF
NA TRBD2 TRBJ2-1 TRBV2 TGTGCCAGCAGTGAAGTAAAAGCGGGGGCCTACAATGAGCAGTTCTTC CASSEVKAGAYNEQFF
few NA TRBJ2-7 TRBV27 TGTGCCAGCCGAAAGGGGGGGTGGGGCTTCTCCTACGAGCAGTACTTC CASRKGGWGFSYEQYF
NA NA TRBJ2-7 TRBV2 TGTGCCAGCAAATACAGGGGACTCTACGAGCAGTACTTC CASKYRGLYEQYF
few TRBD1 TRBJ1-2 TRBV2 TGTGCCAGCCGGGGGACAGGGGTCTATGGCTACACCTTC CASRGTGVYGYTF
NA NA TRBJ1-2 TRBV3-1/TRBV3-2 TGTGCCAGCAGCCACACAGAGATAGGCTACACCTTC CASSHTEIGYTF
NA NA TRBJ2-7 TRBV10-2 TGCGCCAGCACTAGCCGGGCCTACGAGCAGTACTTC CASTSRAYEQYF
NA NA TRBJ2-2 TRBV12-3/TRBV12-4 TGTGCCAGCAGATCTAGCTACACCGGGGAGCTGTTTTTT CASRSSYTGELFF
NA NA TRBJ2-7 TRBV2 TGTGCCAGCAGTCCCCAGGTCGCCTCCTACGAGCAGTACTTC CASSPQVASYEQYF
NA NA TRBJ2-2 TRBV29-1 TGCAGCGTTGGGAGAACCGGGGAGCTGTTTTTT CSVGRTGELFF
NA NA TRBJ1-2 TRBV28 TGTGCCAGCAGTTTGGGGAACTATGGCTACACCTTC CASSLGNYGYTF
NA NA TRBJ2-1 TRBV2 TGTGCCAGCAGTGAAACCGAGAGGGAGCAGTTCTTC CASSETEREQFF
once TRBD2 TRBJ2-1 TRBV9 TGTGCCAGCAGCGTAGTGTCCGGTAGCGGGAGGTCCTACAATGAGCAGTTCTTC CASSVVSGSGRSYNEQFF
NA TRBD2 TRBJ2-3 TRBV4-2 TGTGCCAGCAGCTTATCTGTCGGGCGGGAGTGGAAAGATACGCAGTATTTT CASSLSVGREWKDTQYF
NA NA TRBJ1-5 TRBV11-1 TGTGCCAGCAGCTTAGGGCCGGGTAGCAATCAGCCCCAGCATTTT CASSLGPGSNQPQHF
few NA TRBJ1-5 TRBV19 TGTGCCAGTAGTAGACAAAGTAGCAATCAGCCCCAGCATTTT CASSRQSSNQPQHF
NA TRBD1 TRBJ1-2 TRBV3-1/TRBV3-2 TGTGCCAGCAGCCTACAGGGGACGCCTTTCACCTTC CASSLQGTPFTF
NA TRBD2 TRBJ2-2 TRBV29-1 TGCAGCGTTGCTGGTATACTAGCGGGAGGCCAAATCGGGGAGCTGTTTTTT CSVAGILAGGQIGELFF
NA TRBD2 TRBJ2-3 TRBV9 TGTGCCAGCAGCGTAGCGCCTAGCGGGAGACTACGCACAGATACGCAGTATTTT CASSVAPSGRLRTDTQYF
NA NA TRBJ1-4 TRBV19 TGTGCCAGTAGTCAGCAGGAGGGTGAAAAACTGTTTTTT CASSQQEGEKLFF
NA NA TRBJ2-5 TRBV19 TGTGCCAGTAGTCCGCCCGGAACTCAAGAGACCCAGTACTTC CASSPPGTQETQYF
NA NA TRBJ2-1 TRBV19 TGTGCCAGTAGCCGGGTCGAGGGGCCCTACAATGAGCAGTTCTTC CASSRVEGPYNEQFF
NA TRBD2 TRBJ2-5 TRBV5-5 TGTGCCAGCAGCTGGGACCCCCCTACATCGGGAGGGACCCAGTACTTC CASSWDPPTSGGTQYF
NA TRBD1 TRBJ1-6 TRBV5-1 TGCGCCAGCAGCCGAGACAGGGGATGGAATTCACCCCTCCACTTT CASSRDRGWNSPLHF
NA TRBD1 TRBJ1-3 TRBV9 TGTGCCAGCAGCAGAAGACAGGGAGGGGATGGAAACACCATATATTTT CASSRRQGGDGNTIYF
NA NA TRBJ1-5 TRBV12-3/TRBV12-4 TGTGCCAGCAGTCCGATGGATCAGCCCCAGCATTTT CASSPMDQPQHF
NA NA TRBJ2-2 TRBV9 TGTGCCAGCAGCGTAGCGGCTTTTAACACCGGGGAGCTGTTTTTT CASSVAAFNTGELFF
NA NA TRBJ1-2 TRBV18 TGTGCCAGCTCACCAGGGGAGGGTTCTAACTATGGCTACACCTTC CASSPGEGSNYGYTF
once NA TRBJ2-5 TRBV11-2 TGTGCCAGCAGCTCGCTTCAGGGGAAGTTAGGGACCCAGTACTTC CASSSLQGKLGTQYF
NA NA TRBJ2-7 TRBV7-2 TGTGCCAGCAGCCCAGGGGGAGGCCGATCTTTGGAGCAGTACTTC CASSPGGGRSLEQYF
NA NA TRBJ1-4 TRBV30 TGTGCCTGGGGGTACAGGGAGTTCGAAAAACTGTTTTTT CAWGYREFEKLFF
NA TRBD2 TRBJ2-7 TRBV5-1 TGCGCCAGCAGCTTGAGGTTCAGCGGGAGGGCTGACGACGAGCAGTACTTC CASSLRFSGRADDEQYF
NA NA TRBJ1-5 TRBV6-2/TRBV6-3 TGTGCCAGCAGTTACTCAGGGGTGGGCAATCAGCCCCAGCATTTT CASSYSGVGNQPQHF
NA NA TRBJ2-5 TRBV2 TGTGCCAGCAGTTCCCTCCCGGGGGAGACCCAGTACTTC CASSSLPGETQYF
NA TRBD1 TRBJ2-5 TRBV19 TGTGCCAGTAGTATGGGGACAGGCGGCTTTGCCCAGTACTTC CASSMGTGGFAQYF
NA NA TRBJ2-5 TRBV5-1 TGCGCCAGCACCCCGTTGGGCGGTTTCCAAGAGACCCAGTACTTC CASTPLGGFQETQYF
NA NA TRBJ1-2 TRBV12-3/TRBV12-4 TGTGCCAGCAGTTTAGTCGATGGCTACACCTTC CASSLVDGYTF
NA NA TRBJ2-2 TRBV19 TGTGCCAGTAGTTGGGGACAAGGGAACACCGGGGAGCTGTTTTTT CASSWGQGNTGELFF
NA NA TRBJ1-1 TRBV7-2 TGTGCCAGCAGCTTAGATGGCAGGAGAAGGCCAGTCACTGAAGCTTTCTTT CASSLDGRRRPVTEAFF